What follows are 25 T cell receptor beta chains derived from one specimen sequenced in a study of Ad26.COV2.S vaccination and SARS-CoV-2 variants. Method: immunoSEQ multiplex PCR; TCRdb's copy keeps in-frame clones and lacks some. The sample lists about 400,000 clones, 85% to 90% occurring once. Treatment described: 15 to 20 received Ad26.COV2.S at low or high dose, single or two shots; 5 received placebo; per-sample allocation not given. Sample collection was performed on day 63 after the first vaccine or placebo injection. Sequenced here: peripheral blood, sampled in a trial of Ad26.COV2.S vaccine versus placebo. These receptors were obtained from a person between 18 and 65 years old who received the Ad26.COV2.S COVID-19 vaccine or a placebo.

The V call is TRBV11-3, the J call TRBJ2-3; D uncertain. The V gene lost 6 bases and the J gene lost 8 bases, with 15 bases spanning the gap. Germline V gene lookup returns CDR1 SGHNT and CDR2 YENEEA. CDR3 length equals 13 residues. The CDR3 nucleotides are TGTGCCAGCAGTAACCCCGAGATCTCTACGCAGTATTTT. This sequence encodes CASSNPEISTQYF.

The gene calls are TRBV5-1 and TRBJ1-4; no reliable D call. The germline CDR1 and CDR2 sequences are SGHRS and YFSETQ. V gave up 4 bases and J gave up 1 base, with 8 bases separating them. There are 14 residues in the CDR3. The CDR3 protein is CASSVTLTNEKLFF. The CDR3 DNA sequence: TGCGCCAGCAGCGTGACGTTAACTAATGAAAAACTGTTTTTT.

The chain has TRBV10-1 and TRBJ2-7; weak D call: TRBD1 (5 bases). In germline, CDR1 is WNHNN, CDR2 SYGVQD (reference sequence). With 2 bases removed from V and 4 bases from J, the gap between germline ends came to 12 bases. There are 14 residues in the CDR3. The DNA for the CDR3 is TGCGCCAGCAGTGAGGGTAGGGGTCAGTACGAGCAGTACTTC. Translation: CASSEGRGQYEQYF.

The chain links TRBV6-5 to TRBJ2-2; D tentatively reads TRBD1 or TRBD2 (5 bases each). The CDR3 sequence is 14 residues long. CDR1 and CDR2 (germline): MNHEY, SVGAGI. The V gene lost 6 bases and the J gene lost 1 base, with 9 bases spanning the gap. The CDR3 nucleotides read TGTGCCAGCAGCCCGGGACGGAACACCGGGGAGCTGTTTTTT. Its protein is CASSPGRNTGELFF.

This clone was counted ten times or more. The rearrangement links TRBV30 to TRBJ1-6; unclear D gene. Germline-derived CDR1 and CDR2 are GTSNPN and SVGIG (reference sequence). V was shortened by 1 base and J by 5 bases, with 12 bases between the two germline ends. CDR3 size: 15 residues. The CDR3 sequence is CAWSDLSLDNSPLHF. DNA for the CDR3: TGTGCCTGGAGTGACCTCTCTTTGGATAATTCACCCCTCCACTTT. Based on the CDR3 plus reference TRBV30 and TRBJ1-6, the full variable domain is SQTIHQWPATLVQPVGSPLSLECTVEGTSNPNLYWYRQAAGRGLQLLFYSVGIGQISSEVPQNLSASRPQDRQFILSSKKLLLSDSGFYLCAWSDLSLDNSPLHFGNGTRLTVT.

CDR3 sequence reads: CASSLGRNYNSPLHF. For the CDR3, the DNA is TGTGCCAGCAGCCTAGGACGGAACTATAATTCACCCCTCCACTTT. The V gene is TRBV6-5, the J gene TRBJ1-6; D not certain. This CDR3 is built from 15 residues. The V end was cut by 6 bases, the J end by 3 bases, with 12 bases between. Germline V gene sequence: CDR1 MNHEY, CDR2 SVGAGI.

The CDR3, as DNA: TGTGCCAGTAGTATAGCCCCGACAGGGTTCTATGGCTACACCTTC. Amino acids: CASSIAPTGFYGYTF. This rearrangement joins TRBV19 to TRBJ1-2; 7 positions agree with TRBD1. The CDR3 loop spans 15 amino acids. Germline CDR1 is LNHDA and CDR2 is SQIVND (reference sequence). V dropped 1 base and J dropped 4; count of bases not matched to a gene: 6.

The rearrangement uses TRBV4-2 and TRBJ1-3; 12 nucleotides line up with TRBD1. The V segment lost 4 bases and the J segment 3 bases; nucleotides outside the gene matches: 16. The CDR3 totals 20 residues. CDR1 LGHNA and CDR2 YNFKEQ come from the germline V gene. The CDR3 nucleotides are TGTGCCAGCAGCCTCCACTCGTTACCGGGACAGGGGGCAGGTGGAAACACCATATATTTT. This translates into CASSLHSLPGQGAGGNTIYF.

Only a few counts were recorded for this clone. The chain recombines TRBV4-3 with TRBJ2-7; 7 bases agree with TRBD1. Germline CDR1 is LGHNA and CDR2 is YSLEER. The CDR3 totals 14 residues. J was trimmed by 0 bases and V by 6 bases; bases with no gene match: 5. CDR3 protein: CASRPNRGSYEQYF. DNA for the CDR3: TGCGCCAGCAGACCTAACAGGGGCTCCTACGAGCAGTACTTC.

The rearrangement joins TRBV14 to TRBJ1-1, with 10 bases that match TRBD1. Germline CDR1 SGHDN, CDR2 FVKESK. CDR3 length equals 14 residues. V shed 1 base and J 6 bases; nucleotides not matched to a gene: 2. The CDR3 sequence is CASSQVGTGAEAFF. In DNA form, the CDR3 reads TGTGCCAGCAGCCAAGTAGGGACAGGGGCTGAAGCTTTCTTT.

This clone has just a few counts. The V gene is TRBV6-4, the J gene TRBJ2-1; 10 bases line up with TRBD2. Germline lookup yields CDR1 MRHNA and CDR2 SNTAGT. The CDR3 is 15 amino acids. Trimming removed 3 bases from V and 4 bases from J; junction bases left unmatched: 3. The CDR3 DNA is TGTGCCAGCAGTGAGTCAGCGGGGGGGTACAATGAGCAGTTCTTC. This codes for CASSESAGGYNEQFF.

The CDR3 DNA follows: TGTGCCAGCAGTTCTAGCGGGGGGCTTCTCACAGATACGCAGTATTTT. Translation: CASSSSGGLLTDTQYF. The chain employs TRBV28 and TRBJ2-3, with 11 bases aligning to TRBD2. Trimming at V came to 4 bases and at J to 2 bases, leaving 5 bases not matched to a gene. The CDR3 runs 16 residues. The germline gives CDR1 MDHEN, CDR2 SYDVKM.

The chain employs TRBV3-1 (or the pseudogene TRBV3-2) and TRBJ1-1, with D unresolved. From germline, CDR1 is LGHDT and CDR2 YNNKEL (reference sequence). The CDR3 is made up of 14 amino acids. Trimming stripped 5 bases from V and 1 base from J, with 11 bases between. As DNA, the CDR3 is TGTGCCAGCAGCTACCGGGCCCCGAACACTGAAGCTTTCTTT. Translation: CASSYRAPNTEAFF.

The chain is built from TRBV15 and TRBJ2-3; D call uncertain. Germline CDR1 and CDR2: LNHNV and YYDKDF (reference sequence). Trimming cost V 5 bases and J 2 bases, with 2 bases left between them. CDR3 size: 11 residues. Written as DNA, the CDR3 is TGTGCCACCAGCGCCACAGATACGCAGTATTTT. This gives the protein CATSATDTQYF.

J is TRBJ2-2 and V is TRBV11-2; the D gene is possibly TRBD1 (6 bases). Trimming shortened V by 3 bases and J by 6 bases, and 26 bases separated the two germline ends. CDR3 length: 19 amino acids. Germline loops: CDR1 SGHAT, CDR2 FQNNGV. The CDR3 here is CASSFRSDRVRLVAGELFF. CDR3 sequence (DNA): TGTGCCAGCAGCTTTAGGTCGGACAGAGTAAGATTGGTCGCCGGGGAGCTGTTTTTT.

There are a few counts of this clone. The chain has TRBV15 and TRBJ1-5, with D tentatively TRBD1 (5 bases). This CDR3 region has 13 residues. V gave up 1 base and J gave up 5 bases, with 6 bases separating them. Per the germline V gene, CDR1 is LNHNV and CDR2 is YYDKDF (reference sequence). The CDR3 loop is CATSRAGYQPQHF. CDR3 in DNA: TGTGCCACCAGCAGAGCAGGGTATCAGCCCCAGCATTTT.

The V call is TRBV5-1, the J call TRBJ2-1; D not certain. CDR1 SGHRS and CDR2 YFSETQ come from the germline V gene. Trimming removed 0 bases from V and 8 bases from J, with 18 bases in between. The CDR3 has 16 amino acids. CDR3 residues: CASSLEGRVLADEQFF. The CDR3 nucleotides are TGCGCCAGCAGCTTGGAGGGTAGAGTCCTTGCCGATGAGCAGTTCTTC.

The chain couples TRBV7-9 to TRBJ1-2; 7 bases are shared with TRBD1. Unmatched junction bases numbered 12, after V lost 7 bases and J lost 4 bases. The length of the CDR3 is 15 residues. Germline-derived CDR1 and CDR2 are SEHNR and FQNEAQ (reference sequence). For the CDR3, the DNA is TGTGCCAGCACCAAACCTCGAGACAGGGCCTATGGCTACACCTTC. The encoded protein is CASTKPRDRAYGYTF. The entire variable domain, with the rest obtained from reference TRBV7-9 and TRBJ1-2, is as follows: DTGVSQNPRHKITKRGQNVTFRCDPISEHNRLYWYRQTLGQGPEFLTYFQNEAQLEKSRLLSDRFSAERPKGSFSTLEIQRTEQGDSAMYLCASTKPRDRAYGYTFGSGTRLTVV.

V gene TRBV5-4 combines with J gene TRBJ1-4; D perhaps matches TRBD1 (5 bases). Trimming pared 4 bases from V and 4 bases from J, leaving 11 bases between. Germline V CDR1 and CDR2: SGHNT, YYREEE (reference sequence). There are 14 residues in the CDR3. The CDR3 nucleotides are TGTGCCAGCAGCGTGACAGTCAATAATGAAAAACTGTTTTTT. Translated: CASSVTVNNEKLFF.

This clone was seen only a few times. V and J are TRBV6-2 or TRBV6-3 and TRBJ1-6; no clear D. The V and J ends lost 5 bases and 9 bases respectively, with 20 bases between them. The length of the CDR3 is 16 residues. Germline CDR1 and CDR2: MNHEY and SVGEGT. CDR3: CASSKNRRTGGSPLHF. The CDR3, as DNA: TGTGCCAGCAGTAAAAATCGCCGGACCGGAGGTTCACCCCTCCACTTT.

This clone was counted a single time. The sample contains more than one DNA sequence encoding this CDR3. V gene TRBV7-9 combines with J gene TRBJ1-4; 7 positions match TRBD1. Trimming cost V 0 bases and J 5 bases; bases outside gene matches: 3. CDR1 and CDR2 (germline): SEHNR, FQNEAQ (reference sequence). The CDR3 sequence is 15 residues long. The CDR3 bases are TGTGCCAGCAGCTTAGCACAGGGGCGGAATGAAAAACTGTTTTTT. Its translation is CASSLAQGRNEKLFF.

This chain uses TRBV27 with TRBJ1-4; D may be TRBD1 (5 bases). From germline, CDR1 is MNHEY and CDR2 SMNVEV (reference sequence). V shed 5 bases and J shed 1 base, with 11 bases lying between them. CDR3 length: 15 amino acids. In nucleotides, the CDR3 is TGTGCCAGCAGTCAAACGGGGGGAACTAATGAAAAACTGTTTTTT. It yields the protein CASSQTGGTNEKLFF. Combining the CDR3 with reference TRBV27 and TRBJ1-4 gives the whole variable domain EAQVTQNPRYLITVTGKKLTVTCSQNMNHEYMSWYRQDPGLGLRQIYYSMNVEVTDKGDVPEGYKVSRKEKRNFPLILESPSPNQTSLYFCASSQTGGTNEKLFFGSGTQLSVL.

The sample holds one count of this clone. The chain uses TRBV19 and TRBJ2-5; D is perhaps TRBD2 (7 bases). This CDR3 has 16 amino acids. Per the germline V gene, CDR1 is LNHDA and CDR2 is SQIVND (reference sequence). With 0 bases removed from V and 4 bases from J, the gap between germline ends came to 15 bases. In nucleotides, the CDR3 is TGTGCCAGTAGTATAGATTGGACAGCTAGCGGAGAGACCCAGTACTTC. Protein sequence: CASSIDWTASGETQYF.

The CDR3 sequence is CASRQQPGQSSYNEQFF. The CDR3 DNA reads as TGCGCCAGCAGGCAACAACCGGGACAAAGCTCCTACAATGAGCAGTTCTTC. This sequence joins TRBV4-1 and TRBJ2-1; tentatively, D is TRBD1 (6 bases). V was pared by 6 bases and J by 0 bases, with 18 bases between. CDR3 length equals 17 residues. Germline V gene data show CDR1 as MGHRA and CDR2 as YSYEKL.

The V gene is TRBV4-1, the J gene TRBJ1-5; TRBD1 matches 9 bases. The CDR3 contains 15 residues. V dropped 3 bases and J dropped 5; count of bases not matched to a gene: 5. The germline V gene has CDR1 MGHRA and CDR2 YSYEKL. The CDR3 reads CASSQGRTGDQPQHF. In DNA, the CDR3 is TGCGCCAGCAGCCAGGGCCGGACAGGGGATCAGCCCCAGCATTTT.